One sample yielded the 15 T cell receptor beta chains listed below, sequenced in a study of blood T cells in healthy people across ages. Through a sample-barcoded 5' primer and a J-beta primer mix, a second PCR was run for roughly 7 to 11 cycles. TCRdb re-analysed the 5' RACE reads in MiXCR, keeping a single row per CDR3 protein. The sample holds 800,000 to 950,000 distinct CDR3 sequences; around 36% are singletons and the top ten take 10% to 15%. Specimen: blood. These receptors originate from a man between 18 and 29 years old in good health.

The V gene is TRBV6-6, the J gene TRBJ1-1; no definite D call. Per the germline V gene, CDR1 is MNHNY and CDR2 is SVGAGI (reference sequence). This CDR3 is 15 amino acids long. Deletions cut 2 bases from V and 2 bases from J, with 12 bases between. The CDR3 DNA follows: TGTGCCAGCAGTTACGGGGAATATGGAAACACTGAAGCTTTCTTT. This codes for CASSYGEYGNTEAFF.

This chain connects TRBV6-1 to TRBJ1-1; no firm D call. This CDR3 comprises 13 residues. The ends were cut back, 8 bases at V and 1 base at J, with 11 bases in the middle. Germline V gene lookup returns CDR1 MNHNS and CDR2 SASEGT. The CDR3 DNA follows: TGTGCCAGCGGTTCACAGCCGAACACTGAAGCTTTCTTT. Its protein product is CASGSQPNTEAFF.

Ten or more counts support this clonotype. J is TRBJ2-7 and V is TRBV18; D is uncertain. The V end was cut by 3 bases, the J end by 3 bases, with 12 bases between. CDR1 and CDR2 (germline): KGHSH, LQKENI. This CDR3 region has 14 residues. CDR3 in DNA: TGTGCCAGCTCACCCTCACCTTACTACTACGAGCAGTACTTC. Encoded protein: CASSPSPYYYEQYF. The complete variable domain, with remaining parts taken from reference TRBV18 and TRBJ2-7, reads NAGVMQNPRHLVRRRGQEARLRCSPMKGHSHVYWYRQLPEEGLKFMVYLQKENIIDESGMPKERFSAEFPKEGPSILRIQQVVRGDSAAYFCASSPSPYYYEQYFGPGTRLTVT.

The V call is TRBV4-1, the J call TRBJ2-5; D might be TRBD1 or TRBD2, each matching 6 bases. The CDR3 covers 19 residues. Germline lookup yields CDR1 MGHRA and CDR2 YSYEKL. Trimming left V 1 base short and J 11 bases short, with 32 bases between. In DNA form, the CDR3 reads TGCGCCAGCAGCCAAGTTCACCCGGTGGTTGGGGGGCCAAATGATGAGCAGTACTTC. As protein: CASSQVHPVVGGPNDEQYF.

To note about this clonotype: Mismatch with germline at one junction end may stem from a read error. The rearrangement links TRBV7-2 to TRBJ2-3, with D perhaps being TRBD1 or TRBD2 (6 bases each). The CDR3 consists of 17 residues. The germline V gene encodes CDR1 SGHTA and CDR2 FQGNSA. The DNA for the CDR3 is TGTGCCAGCAGCTTAGTTGGGTCGGGGGCCGGAACAGCTACGCAGTATTTT. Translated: CASSLVGSGAGTATQYF.

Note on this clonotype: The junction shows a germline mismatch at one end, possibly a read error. CDR3 in amino acids: CRAREEVNYGYTF. CDR3 bases: TGCAGGGCTAGAGAAGAGGTGAACTATGGCTACACCTTC. The V and J genes are TRBV20-1 and TRBJ1-2, with D unresolved. Germline CDR1 and CDR2: DFQATT and SNEGSKA (reference sequence). The CDR3 is 13 amino acids.

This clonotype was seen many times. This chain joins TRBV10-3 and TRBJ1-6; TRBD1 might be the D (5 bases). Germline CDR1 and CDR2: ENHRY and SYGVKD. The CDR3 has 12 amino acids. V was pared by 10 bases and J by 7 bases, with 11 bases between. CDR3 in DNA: TGTGCCACCTGGGACGGCAATTCACCCCTCCACTTT. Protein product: CATWDGNSPLHF.

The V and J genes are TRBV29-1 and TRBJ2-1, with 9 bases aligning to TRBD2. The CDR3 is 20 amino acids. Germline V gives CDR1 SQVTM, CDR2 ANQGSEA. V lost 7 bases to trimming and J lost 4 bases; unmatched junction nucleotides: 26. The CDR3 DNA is TGCAGCGCCGAAGGTGGTCAAGCGGGGGGCCGGGTAATGCGGTACAATGAGCAGTTCTTC. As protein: CSAEGGQAGGRVMRYNEQFF.

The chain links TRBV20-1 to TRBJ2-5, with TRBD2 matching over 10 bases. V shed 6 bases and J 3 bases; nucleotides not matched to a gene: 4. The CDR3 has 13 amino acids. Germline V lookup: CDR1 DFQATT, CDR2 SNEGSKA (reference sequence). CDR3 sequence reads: CSAPAGGEETQYF. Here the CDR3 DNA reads TGCAGTGCACCAGCGGGAGGGGAAGAGACCCAGTACTTC.

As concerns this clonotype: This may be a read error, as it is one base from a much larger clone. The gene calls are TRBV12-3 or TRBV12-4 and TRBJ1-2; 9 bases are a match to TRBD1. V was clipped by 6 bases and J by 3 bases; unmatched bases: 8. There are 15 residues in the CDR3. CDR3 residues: CASSPGTGLHYGYTF. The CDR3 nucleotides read TGTGCCAGCAGCCCCGGGACAGGGCTTCACTATGGCTACACCTTC.

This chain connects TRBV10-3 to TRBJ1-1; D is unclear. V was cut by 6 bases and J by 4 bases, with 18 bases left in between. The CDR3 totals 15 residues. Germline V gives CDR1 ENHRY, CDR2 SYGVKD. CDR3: CAISPQADTSTEAFF. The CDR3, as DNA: TGTGCCATCAGCCCCCAGGCAGATACGAGCACTGAAGCTTTCTTT.

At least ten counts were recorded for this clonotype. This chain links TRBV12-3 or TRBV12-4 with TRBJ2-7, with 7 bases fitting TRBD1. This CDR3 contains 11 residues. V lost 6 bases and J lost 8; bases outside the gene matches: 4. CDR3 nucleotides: TGTGCCAGCAGGACAGGGTTCAAGCAGTACTTC. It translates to CASRTGFKQYF.

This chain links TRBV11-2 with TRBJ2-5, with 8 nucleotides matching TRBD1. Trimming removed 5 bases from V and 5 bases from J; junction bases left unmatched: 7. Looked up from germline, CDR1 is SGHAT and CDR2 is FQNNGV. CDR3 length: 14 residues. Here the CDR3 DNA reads TGTGCCAGCAGCAACGCCAGGGGGCTTGAGACCCAGTACTTC. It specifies CASSNARGLETQYF.

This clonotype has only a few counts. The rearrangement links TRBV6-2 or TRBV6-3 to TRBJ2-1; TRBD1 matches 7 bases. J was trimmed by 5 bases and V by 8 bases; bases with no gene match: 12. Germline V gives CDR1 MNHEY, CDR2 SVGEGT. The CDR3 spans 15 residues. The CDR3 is CASLQTGELNNEQFF. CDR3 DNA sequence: TGTGCCAGCCTCCAAACAGGGGAACTCAACAATGAGCAGTTCTTC.

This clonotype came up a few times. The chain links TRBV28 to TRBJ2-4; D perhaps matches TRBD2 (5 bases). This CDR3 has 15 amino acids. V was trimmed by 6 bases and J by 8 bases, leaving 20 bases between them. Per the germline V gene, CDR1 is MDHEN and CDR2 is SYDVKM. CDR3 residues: CASSPDDRRWDIQYF. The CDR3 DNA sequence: TGTGCCAGCAGCCCGGATGACCGGAGGTGGGACATTCAGTACTTC.